This T cell receptor beta chain was recovered during a study of T-cell memory formation after mild COVID-19. Germline CDR1 SEHNR, CDR2 FQNEAQ (reference sequence). The CDR3 consists of 13 residues. The V end was cut by 10 bases, the J end by 5 bases, with 17 bases between. TCRdb re-derived calls from the 5' RACE reads in MiXCR, one entry per CDR3 protein. The sample yields about 84,000 distinct CDR3 sequences, about 15% seen once. The receptor was derived from an adult woman who had mild COVID-19 (a few samples of this study predate the infection). Cell type and time point are not known. V usage is TRBV7-9 and J usage is TRBJ2-5; D possibly corresponds to TRBD1 (6 bases). The specimen sequenced was PBMCs or a T cell subset sorted from them (not recorded which). The CDR3 DNA reads TGTGCCACCTCCAGGGGAACCGGGGAGACCCAGTACTTC. It encodes CATSRGTGETQYF.